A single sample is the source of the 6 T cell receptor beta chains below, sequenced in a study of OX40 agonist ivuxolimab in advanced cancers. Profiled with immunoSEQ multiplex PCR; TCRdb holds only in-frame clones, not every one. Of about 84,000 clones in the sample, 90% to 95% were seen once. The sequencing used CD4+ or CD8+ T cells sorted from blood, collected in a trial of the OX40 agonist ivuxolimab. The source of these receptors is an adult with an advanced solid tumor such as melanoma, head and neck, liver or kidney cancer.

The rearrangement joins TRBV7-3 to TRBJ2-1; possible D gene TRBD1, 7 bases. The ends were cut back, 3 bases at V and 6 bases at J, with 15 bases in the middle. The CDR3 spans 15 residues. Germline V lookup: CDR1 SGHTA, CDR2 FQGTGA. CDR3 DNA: TGTGCCAGCAGCTTGGAGGGGGCCAGGTTCAATGAGCAGTTCTTC. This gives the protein CASSLEGARFNEQFF.

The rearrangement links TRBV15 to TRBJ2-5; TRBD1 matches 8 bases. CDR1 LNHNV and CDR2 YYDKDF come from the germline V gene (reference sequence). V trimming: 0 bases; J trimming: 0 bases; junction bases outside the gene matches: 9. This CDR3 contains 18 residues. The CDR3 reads CATSRDRGLGRYQETQYF. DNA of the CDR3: TGTGCCACCAGCAGAGACAGGGGGCTTGGTCGGTACCAAGAGACCCAGTACTTC.

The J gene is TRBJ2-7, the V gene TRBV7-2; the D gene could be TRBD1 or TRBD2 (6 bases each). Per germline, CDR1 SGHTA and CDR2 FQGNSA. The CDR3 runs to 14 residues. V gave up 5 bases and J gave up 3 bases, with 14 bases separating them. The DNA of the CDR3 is TGTGCCAGCAGCCCAAGGGGGACTGTCTACGAGCAGTACTTC. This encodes CASSPRGTVYEQYF.

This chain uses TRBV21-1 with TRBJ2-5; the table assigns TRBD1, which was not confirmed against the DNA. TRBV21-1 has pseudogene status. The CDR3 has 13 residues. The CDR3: CASSNLQGETQYF. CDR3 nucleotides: TGTGCCAGCAGCAACCTACAGGGGGAGACCCAGTACTTC.

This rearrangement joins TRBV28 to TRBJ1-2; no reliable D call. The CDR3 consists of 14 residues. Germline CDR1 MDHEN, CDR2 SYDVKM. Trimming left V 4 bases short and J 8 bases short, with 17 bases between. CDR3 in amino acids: CASSSLTPLSGYTF. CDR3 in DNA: TGTGCCAGCAGTTCCTTGACGCCCTTGTCCGGCTACACCTTC.

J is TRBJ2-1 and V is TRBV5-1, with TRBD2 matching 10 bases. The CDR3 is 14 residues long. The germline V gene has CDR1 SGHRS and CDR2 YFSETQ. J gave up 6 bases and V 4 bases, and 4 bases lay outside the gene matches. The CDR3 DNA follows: TGCGCCAGCAGCCCTCGGACTAGCGGCAATGAGCAGTTCTTC. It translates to CASSPRTSGNEQFF.